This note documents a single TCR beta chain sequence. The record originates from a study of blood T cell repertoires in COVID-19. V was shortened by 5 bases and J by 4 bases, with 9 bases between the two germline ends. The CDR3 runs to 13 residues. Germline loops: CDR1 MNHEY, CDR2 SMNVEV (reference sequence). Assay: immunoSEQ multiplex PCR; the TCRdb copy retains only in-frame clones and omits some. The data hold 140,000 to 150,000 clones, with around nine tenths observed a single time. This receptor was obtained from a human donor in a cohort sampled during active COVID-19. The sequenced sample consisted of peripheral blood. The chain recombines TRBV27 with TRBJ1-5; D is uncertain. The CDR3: CASSERANQPQHF. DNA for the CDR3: TGTGCCAGCAGTGAGAGGGCAAATCAGCCCCAGCATTTT.